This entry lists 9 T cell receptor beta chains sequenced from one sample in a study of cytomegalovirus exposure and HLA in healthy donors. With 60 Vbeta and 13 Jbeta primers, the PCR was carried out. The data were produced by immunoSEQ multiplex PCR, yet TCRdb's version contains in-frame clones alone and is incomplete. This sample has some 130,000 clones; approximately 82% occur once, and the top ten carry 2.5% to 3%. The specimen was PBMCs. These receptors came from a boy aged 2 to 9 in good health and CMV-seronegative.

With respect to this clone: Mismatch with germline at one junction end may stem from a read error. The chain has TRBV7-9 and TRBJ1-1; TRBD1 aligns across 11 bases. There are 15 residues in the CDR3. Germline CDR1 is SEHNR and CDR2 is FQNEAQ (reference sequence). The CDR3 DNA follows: TGTTCCAGCAGCCAGGACAGGGGGCGCATCACTGAAGCTTTCTTT. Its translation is CSSSQDRGRITEAFF.

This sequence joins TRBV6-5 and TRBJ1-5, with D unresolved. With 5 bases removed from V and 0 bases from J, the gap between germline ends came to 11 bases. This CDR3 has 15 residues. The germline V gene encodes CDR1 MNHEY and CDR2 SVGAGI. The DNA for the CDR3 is TGTGCCAGCAGTCAATACGGGGTTAGCAATCAGCCCCAGCATTTT. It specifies CASSQYGVSNQPQHF.

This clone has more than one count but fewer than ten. The CDR3 here is CAISETGGAPLPGYTF. The CDR3 DNA reads TGTGCCATCAGTGAGACAGGGGGCGCCCCCCTGCCTGGCTACACCTTC. The chain has TRBV10-3 and TRBJ1-2; 9 bases map to TRBD1. The CDR3 runs 16 residues. Unmatched junction bases numbered 11, after V lost 2 bases and J lost 7 bases. Germline CDR1 and CDR2: ENHRY and SYGVKD.

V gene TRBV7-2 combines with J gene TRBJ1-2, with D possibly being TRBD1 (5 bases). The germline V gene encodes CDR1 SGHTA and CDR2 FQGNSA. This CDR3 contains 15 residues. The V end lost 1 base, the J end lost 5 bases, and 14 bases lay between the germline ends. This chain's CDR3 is CASSLGPSQEYGYTF. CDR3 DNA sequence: TGTGCCAGCAGCTTAGGGCCTTCACAGGAATATGGCTACACCTTC. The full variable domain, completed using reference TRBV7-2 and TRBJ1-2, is GAGVSQSPSNKVTEKGKDVELRCDPISGHTALYWYRQSLGQGLEFLIYFQGNSAPDKSGLPSDRFSAERTGGSVSTLTIQRTQQEDSAVYLCASSLGPSQEYGYTFGSGTRLTVV.

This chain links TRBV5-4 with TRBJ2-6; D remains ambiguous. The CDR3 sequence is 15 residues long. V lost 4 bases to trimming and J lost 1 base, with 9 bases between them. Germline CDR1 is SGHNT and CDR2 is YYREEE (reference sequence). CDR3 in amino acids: CASSLKTSGANVLTF. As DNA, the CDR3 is TGTGCCAGCAGCCTAAAAACGTCTGGGGCCAACGTCCTGACTTTC.

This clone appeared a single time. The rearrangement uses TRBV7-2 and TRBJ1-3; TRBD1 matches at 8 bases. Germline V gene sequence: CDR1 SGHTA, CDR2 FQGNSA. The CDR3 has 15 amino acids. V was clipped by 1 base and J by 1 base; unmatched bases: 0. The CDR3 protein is CASSLGQGSGNTIYF. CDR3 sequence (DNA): TGTGCCAGCAGCTTAGGACAGGGGTCTGGAAACACCATATATTTT.

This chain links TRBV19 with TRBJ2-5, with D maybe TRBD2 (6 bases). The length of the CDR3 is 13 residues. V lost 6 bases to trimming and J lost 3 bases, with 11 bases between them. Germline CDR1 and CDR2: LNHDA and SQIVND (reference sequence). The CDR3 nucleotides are TGTGCCAGTAGGATCGGGGGTGAAGAGACCCAGTACTTC. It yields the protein CASRIGGEETQYF.

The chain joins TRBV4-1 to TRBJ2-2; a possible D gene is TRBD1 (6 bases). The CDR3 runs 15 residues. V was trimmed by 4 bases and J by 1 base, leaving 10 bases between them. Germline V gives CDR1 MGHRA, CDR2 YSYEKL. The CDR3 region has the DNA TGCGCCAGCAGCCCATTGACAGGGAACACCGGGGAGCTGTTTTTT. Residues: CASSPLTGNTGELFF.

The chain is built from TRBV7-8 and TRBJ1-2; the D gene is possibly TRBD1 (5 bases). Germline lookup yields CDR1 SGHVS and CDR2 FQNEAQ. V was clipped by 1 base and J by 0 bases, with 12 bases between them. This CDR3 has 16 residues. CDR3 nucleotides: TGTGCCAGCAGCTTAGTGTCGACAGTTTCTAACTATGGCTACACCTTC. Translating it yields CASSLVSTVSNYGYTF.